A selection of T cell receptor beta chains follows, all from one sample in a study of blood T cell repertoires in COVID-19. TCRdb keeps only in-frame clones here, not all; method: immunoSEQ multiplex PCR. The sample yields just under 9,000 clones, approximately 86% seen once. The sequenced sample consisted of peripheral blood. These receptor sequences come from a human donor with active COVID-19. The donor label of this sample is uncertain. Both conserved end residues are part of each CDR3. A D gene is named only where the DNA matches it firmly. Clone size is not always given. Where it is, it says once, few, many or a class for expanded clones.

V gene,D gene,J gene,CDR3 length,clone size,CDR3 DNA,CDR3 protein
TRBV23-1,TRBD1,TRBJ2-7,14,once,TGCGCCAGCAGACCGGACAGGGGGCAGGGGGAGCAGTACTTC,CASRPDRGQGEQYF
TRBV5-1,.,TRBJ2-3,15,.,TGCGCCAGCCTCCCGGGACAACTGGGCACAGATACGCAGTATTTT,CASLPGQLGTDTQYF
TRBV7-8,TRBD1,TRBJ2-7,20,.,TGTGCCAGCAGCTTAGCATGGTCGGACAGGGGGCCCCCAAGGGTTTACGAGCAGTACTTC,CASSLAWSDRGPPRVYEQYF
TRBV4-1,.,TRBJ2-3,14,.,TGCGCCAGCAAGCCGCAGGAAGGCACAGATACGCAGTATTTT,CASKPQEGTDTQYF
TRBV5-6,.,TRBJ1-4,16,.,TGTGCCAGCAGCCCGAATACAGGGCTTCCTAATGAAAAACTGTTTTTT,CASSPNTGLPNEKLFF
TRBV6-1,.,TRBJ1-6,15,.,TGTGCCAGCAGTGAAGCCCCCGGGGGAGATTCACCCCTCCACTTT,CASSEAPGGDSPLHF
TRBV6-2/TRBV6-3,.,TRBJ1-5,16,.,TGTGCCAGCAGTTACTTCGGGGCAGGGGTGCGGCAGCCCCAGCATTTT,CASSYFGAGVRQPQHF
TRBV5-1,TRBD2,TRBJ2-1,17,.,TGCGCCAGCAGCCCCGGGACTAGCGGGTCGGGCTACAATGAGCAGTTCTTC,CASSPGTSGSGYNEQFF
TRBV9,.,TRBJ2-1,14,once,TGTGCCAGCAGAGCCGCGGGGATCAACAATGAGCAGTTCTTC,CASRAAGINNEQFF
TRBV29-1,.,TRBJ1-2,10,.,TGCAGCGTTGTTGAGGATGGCTACACCTTC,CSVVEDGYTF
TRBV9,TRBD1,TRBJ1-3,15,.,TGTGCCAGCAGCGGGGAGGACAGGGCTGGAAACACCATATATTTT,CASSGEDRAGNTIYF
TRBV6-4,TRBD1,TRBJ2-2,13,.,TGTGCCAGCCAGGACAGGGACTCCGGGGAGCTGTTTTTT,CASQDRDSGELFF
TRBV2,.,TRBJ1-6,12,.,TGTGCCAGCGGGTTGAGGAATTCACCCCTCCACTTT,CASGLRNSPLHF
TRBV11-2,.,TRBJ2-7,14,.,TGTGCCAGCAGCTTAGATGCTATCTCCTACGAGCAGTACTTC,CASSLDAISYEQYF
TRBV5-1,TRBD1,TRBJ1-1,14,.,TGCGCCAGCAGCTCTGCTCACGAGGACAGGGAAGCTTTCTTT,CASSSAHEDREAFF
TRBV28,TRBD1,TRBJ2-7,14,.,TGTGCCAGCAGTCCGTCGACAGGGATTCGCGAGCAGTACTTC,CASSPSTGIREQYF